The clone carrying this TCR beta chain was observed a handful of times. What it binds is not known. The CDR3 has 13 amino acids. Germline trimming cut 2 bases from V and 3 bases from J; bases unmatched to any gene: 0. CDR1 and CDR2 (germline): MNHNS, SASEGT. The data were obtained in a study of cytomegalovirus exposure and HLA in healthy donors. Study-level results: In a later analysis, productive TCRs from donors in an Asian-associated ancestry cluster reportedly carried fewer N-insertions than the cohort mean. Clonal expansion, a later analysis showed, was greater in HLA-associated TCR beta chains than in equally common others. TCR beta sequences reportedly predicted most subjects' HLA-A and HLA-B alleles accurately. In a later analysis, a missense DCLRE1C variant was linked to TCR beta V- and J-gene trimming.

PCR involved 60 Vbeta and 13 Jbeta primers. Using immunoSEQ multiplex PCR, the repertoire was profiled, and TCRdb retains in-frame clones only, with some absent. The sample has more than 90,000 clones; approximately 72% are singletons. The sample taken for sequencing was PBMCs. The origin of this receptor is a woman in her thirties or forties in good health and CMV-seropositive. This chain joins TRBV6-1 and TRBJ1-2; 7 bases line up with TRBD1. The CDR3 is CASSETGDYGYTF. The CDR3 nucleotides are TGTGCCAGCAGTGAAACAGGGGACTATGGCTACACCTTC.